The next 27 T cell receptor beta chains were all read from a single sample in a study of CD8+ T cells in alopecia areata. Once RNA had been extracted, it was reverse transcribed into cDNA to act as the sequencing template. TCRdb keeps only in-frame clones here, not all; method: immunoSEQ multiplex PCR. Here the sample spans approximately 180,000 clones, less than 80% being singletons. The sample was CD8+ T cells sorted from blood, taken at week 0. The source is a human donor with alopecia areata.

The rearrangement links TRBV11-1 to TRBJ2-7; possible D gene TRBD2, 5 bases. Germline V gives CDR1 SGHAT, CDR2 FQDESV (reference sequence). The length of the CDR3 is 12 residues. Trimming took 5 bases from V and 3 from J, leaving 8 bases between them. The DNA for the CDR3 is TGTGCCAGCAGCCCGGGGAACTACGAGCAGTACTTC. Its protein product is CASSPGNYEQYF.

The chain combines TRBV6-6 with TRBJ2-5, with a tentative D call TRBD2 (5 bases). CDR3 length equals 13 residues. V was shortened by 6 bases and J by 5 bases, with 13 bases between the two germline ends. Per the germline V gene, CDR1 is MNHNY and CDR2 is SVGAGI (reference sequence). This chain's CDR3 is CASSSIGDETQYF. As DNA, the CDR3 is TGTGCCAGCAGCTCGATCGGGGATGAGACCCAGTACTTC.

The chain's CDR3 is CASSLVWRDRLQETQYF. CDR3 bases: TGCGCCAGCAGCTTGGTTTGGAGGGACAGGCTCCAAGAGACCCAGTACTTC. J is TRBJ2-5 and V is TRBV5-1, with TRBD1 matching 8 bases. CDR3 length equals 17 residues. Germline V gene lookup returns CDR1 SGHRS and CDR2 YFSETQ. With V trimmed by 0 bases and J by 1 base, 8 bases remained unmatched.

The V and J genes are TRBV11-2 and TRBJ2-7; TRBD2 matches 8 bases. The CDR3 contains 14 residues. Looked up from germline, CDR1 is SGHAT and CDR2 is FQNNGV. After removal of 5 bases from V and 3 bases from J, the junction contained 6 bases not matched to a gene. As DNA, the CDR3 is TGTGCCAGCAGCAGTGGTAGCGGGGTCTACGAGCAGTACTTC. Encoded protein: CASSSGSGVYEQYF.

CDR3 bases: TGTGCCAGCAGTTCAGGGGGAGACGGCTACACCTTC. It specifies CASSSGGDGYTF. The rearrangement joins TRBV6-5 to TRBJ1-2; the match to TRBD1 covers 7 bases. The CDR3 totals 12 residues. CDR1 and CDR2 (germline): MNHEY, SVGAGI. J lost 8 bases, V lost 4 bases, and 4 bases had no gene match.

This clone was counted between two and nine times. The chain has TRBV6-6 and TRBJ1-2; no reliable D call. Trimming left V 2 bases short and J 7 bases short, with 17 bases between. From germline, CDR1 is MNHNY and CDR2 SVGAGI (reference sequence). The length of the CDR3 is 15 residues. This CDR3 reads CASSYLVGPPGGYTF. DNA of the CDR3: TGTGCCAGCAGTTACCTGGTTGGGCCGCCGGGTGGCTACACCTTC.

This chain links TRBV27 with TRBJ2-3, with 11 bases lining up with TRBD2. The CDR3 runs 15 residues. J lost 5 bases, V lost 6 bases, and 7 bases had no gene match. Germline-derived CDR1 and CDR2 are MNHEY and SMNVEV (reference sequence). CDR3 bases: TGTGCCAGCAGCCACGGGACTAGCGGCGGAGATACGCAGTATTTT. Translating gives CASSHGTSGGDTQYF.

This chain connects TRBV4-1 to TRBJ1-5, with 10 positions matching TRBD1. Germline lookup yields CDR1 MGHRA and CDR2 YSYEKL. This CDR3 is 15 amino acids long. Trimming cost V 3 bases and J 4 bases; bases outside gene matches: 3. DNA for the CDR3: TGCGCCAGCAGCCAGCCGGGACAGGGGAATCAGCCCCAGCATTTT. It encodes CASSQPGQGNQPQHF.

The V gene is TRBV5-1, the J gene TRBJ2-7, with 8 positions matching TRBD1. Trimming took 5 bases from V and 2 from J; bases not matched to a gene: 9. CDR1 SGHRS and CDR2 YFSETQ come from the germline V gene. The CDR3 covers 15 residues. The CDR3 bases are TGCGCCAGCAGGGATGGACAGGGATACGCCTACGAGCAGTACTTC. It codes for CASRDGQGYAYEQYF. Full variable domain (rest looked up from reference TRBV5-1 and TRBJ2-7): KAGVTQTPRYLIKTRGQQVTLSCSPISGHRSVSWYQQTPGQGLQFLFEYFSETQRNKGNFPGRFSGRQFSNSRSEMNVSTLELGDSALYLCASRDGQGYAYEQYFGPGTRLTVT.

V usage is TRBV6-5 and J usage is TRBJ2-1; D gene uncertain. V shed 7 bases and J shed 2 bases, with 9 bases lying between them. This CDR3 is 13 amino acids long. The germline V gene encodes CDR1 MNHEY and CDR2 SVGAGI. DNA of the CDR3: TGTGCCAGCACCCCCGGGCCCTACAATGAGCAGTTCTTC. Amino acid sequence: CASTPGPYNEQFF.

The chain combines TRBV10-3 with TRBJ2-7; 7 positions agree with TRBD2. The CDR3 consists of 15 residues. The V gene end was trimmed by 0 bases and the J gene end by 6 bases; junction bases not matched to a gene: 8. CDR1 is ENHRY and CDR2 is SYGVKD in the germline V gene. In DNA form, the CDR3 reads TGTGCCATCAGTGAGTCGGCAACTGGGAGGGCCGAGCAGTACTTC. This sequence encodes CAISESATGRAEQYF.

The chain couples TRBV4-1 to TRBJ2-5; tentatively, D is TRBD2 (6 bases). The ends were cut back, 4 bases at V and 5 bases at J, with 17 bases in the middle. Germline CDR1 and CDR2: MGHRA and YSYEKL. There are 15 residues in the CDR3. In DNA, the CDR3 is TGCGCCAGCAGCCTCCGTGTTAGCGGTGCGGAGACCCAGTACTTC. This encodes CASSLRVSGAETQYF.

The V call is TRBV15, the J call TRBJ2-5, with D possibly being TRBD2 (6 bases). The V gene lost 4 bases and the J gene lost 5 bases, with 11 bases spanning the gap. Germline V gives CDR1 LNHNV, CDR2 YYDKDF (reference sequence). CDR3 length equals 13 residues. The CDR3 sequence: CATSTWRGETQYF. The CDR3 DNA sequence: TGTGCCACCAGCACGTGGAGGGGTGAGACCCAGTACTTC.

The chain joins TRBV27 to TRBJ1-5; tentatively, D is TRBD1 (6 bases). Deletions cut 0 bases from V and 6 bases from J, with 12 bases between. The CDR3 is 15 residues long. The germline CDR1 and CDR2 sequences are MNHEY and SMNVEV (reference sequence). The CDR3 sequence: CASSLSGAGGQPQHF. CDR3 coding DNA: TGTGCCAGCAGTTTATCGGGGGCGGGAGGTCAGCCCCAGCATTTT.

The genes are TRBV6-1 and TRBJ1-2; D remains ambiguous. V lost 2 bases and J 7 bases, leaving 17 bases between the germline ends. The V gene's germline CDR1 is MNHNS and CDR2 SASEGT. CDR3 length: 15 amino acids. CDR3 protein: CASSEPRPGSGGYTF. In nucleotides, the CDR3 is TGTGCCAGCAGTGAACCTCGGCCGGGCAGCGGTGGCTACACCTTC.

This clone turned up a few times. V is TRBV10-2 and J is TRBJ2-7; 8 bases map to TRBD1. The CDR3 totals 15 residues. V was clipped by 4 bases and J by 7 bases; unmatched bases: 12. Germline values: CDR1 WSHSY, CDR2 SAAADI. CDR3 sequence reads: CASSGQGAGPWEQYF. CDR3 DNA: TGCGCCAGCAGTGGCCAGGGGGCGGGGCCGTGGGAGCAGTACTTC.

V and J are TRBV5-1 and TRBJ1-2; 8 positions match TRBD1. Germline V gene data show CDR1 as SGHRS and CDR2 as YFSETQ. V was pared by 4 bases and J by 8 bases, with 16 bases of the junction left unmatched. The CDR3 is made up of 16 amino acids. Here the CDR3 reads CASSVGDVDRAFGYTF. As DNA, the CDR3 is TGCGCCAGCAGCGTGGGGGACGTGGACAGGGCATTCGGCTACACCTTC.

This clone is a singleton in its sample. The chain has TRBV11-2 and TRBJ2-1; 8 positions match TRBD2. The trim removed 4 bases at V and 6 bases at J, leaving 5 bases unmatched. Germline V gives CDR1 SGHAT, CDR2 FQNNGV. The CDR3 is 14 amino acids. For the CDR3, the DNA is TGTGCCAGCAGCTCGGGGGGGAGGCGCAATGAGCAGTTCTTC. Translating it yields CASSSGGRRNEQFF. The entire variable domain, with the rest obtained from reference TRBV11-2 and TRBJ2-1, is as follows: EAGVAQSPRYKIIEKRQSVAFWCNPISGHATLYWYQQILGQGPKLLIQFQNNGVVDDSQLPKDRFSAERLKGVDSTLKIQPAKLEDSAVYLCASSSGGRRNEQFFGPGTRLTVL.

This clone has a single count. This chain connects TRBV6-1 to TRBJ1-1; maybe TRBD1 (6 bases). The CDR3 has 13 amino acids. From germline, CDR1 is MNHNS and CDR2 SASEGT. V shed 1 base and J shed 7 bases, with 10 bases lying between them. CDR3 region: CASSEVDSREAFF. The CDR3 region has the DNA TGTGCCAGCAGTGAAGTGGACAGCCGTGAAGCTTTCTTT.

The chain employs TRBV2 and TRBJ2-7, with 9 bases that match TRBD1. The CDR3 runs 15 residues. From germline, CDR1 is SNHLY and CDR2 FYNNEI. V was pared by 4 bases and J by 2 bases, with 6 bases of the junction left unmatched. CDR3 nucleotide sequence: TGTGCCAGCAGTGCGACCGGGACAGGGACCTACGAGCAGTACTTC. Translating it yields CASSATGTGTYEQYF.

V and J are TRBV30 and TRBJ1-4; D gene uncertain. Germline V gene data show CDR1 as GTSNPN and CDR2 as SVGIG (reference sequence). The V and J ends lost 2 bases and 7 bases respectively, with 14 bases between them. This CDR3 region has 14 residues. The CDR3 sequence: CAWSPPHGSEKLFF. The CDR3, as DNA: TGTGCCTGGAGTCCCCCGCATGGGAGTGAAAAACTGTTTTTT.

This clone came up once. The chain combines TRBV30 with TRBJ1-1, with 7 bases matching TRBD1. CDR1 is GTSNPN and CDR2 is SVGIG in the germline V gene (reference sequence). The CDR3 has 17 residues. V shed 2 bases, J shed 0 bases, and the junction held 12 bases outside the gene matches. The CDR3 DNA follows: TGTGCCTGGAGTTCCATGACAGGGCTGAGCCTGAACACTGAAGCTTTCTTT. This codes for CAWSSMTGLSLNTEAFF.

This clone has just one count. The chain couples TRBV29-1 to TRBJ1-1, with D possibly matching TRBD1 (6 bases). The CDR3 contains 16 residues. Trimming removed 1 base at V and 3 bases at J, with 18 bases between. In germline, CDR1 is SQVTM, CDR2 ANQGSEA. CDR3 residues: CSVEGKGQSGHTEAFF. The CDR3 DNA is TGCAGCGTTGAAGGTAAGGGACAAAGTGGCCACACTGAAGCTTTCTTT.

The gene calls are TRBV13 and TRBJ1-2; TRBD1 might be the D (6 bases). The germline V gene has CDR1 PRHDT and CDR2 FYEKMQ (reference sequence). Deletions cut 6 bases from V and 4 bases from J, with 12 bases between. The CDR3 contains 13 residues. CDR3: CASSTTGPYGYTF. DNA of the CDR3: TGTGCCAGCAGTACGACAGGTCCCTATGGCTACACCTTC.

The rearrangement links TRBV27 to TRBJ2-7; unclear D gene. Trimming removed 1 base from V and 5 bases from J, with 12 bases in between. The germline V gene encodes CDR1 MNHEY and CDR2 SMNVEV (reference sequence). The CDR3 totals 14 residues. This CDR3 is CASSLFPGSNEQYF. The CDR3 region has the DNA TGTGCCAGCAGTTTATTTCCGGGTTCCAACGAGCAGTACTTC.

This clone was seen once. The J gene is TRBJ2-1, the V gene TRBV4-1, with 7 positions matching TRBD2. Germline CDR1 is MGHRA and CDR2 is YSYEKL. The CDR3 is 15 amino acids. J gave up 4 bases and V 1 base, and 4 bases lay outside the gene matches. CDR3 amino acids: CASSQAWGGYNEQFF. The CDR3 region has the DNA TGCGCCAGCAGCCAAGCATGGGGGGGATACAATGAGCAGTTCTTC.

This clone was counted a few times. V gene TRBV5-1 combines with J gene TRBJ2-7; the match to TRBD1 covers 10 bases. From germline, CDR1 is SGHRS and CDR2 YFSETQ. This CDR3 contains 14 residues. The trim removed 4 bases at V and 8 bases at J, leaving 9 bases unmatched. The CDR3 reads CASSRGQGTSQQYF. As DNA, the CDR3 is TGCGCCAGCAGCCGGGGACAGGGGACCTCACAGCAGTACTTC.